The entry that follows covers one T cell receptor (beta chain) sequence. CDR3 length equals 13 residues. Germline V gene lookup returns CDR1 SGHDN and CDR2 FVKESK. Trimming stripped 4 bases from V and 5 bases from J, with 11 bases between. The data were taken from a study of blood T cell repertoires in COVID-19. Study information: Samples taken during acute and convalescent COVID-19 were collected in the United States, Italy and Spain.

The repertoire was sequenced with immunoSEQ multiplex PCR; TCRdb's copy has only in-frame clones and lacks some. The table shows more than 450,000 clones, with around 90% occurring only once. Sequencing was performed on PBMCs or T cells enriched from blood (not recorded which). The clonotype comes from a young woman who had recovered from COVID-19. The J gene is TRBJ1-2, the V gene TRBV14; tentative D call: TRBD1 (5 bases). The CDR3 loop is CASSPDGGYGYTF. The CDR3 nucleotides are TGTGCCAGCAGCCCCGATGGGGGGTATGGCTACACCTTC.